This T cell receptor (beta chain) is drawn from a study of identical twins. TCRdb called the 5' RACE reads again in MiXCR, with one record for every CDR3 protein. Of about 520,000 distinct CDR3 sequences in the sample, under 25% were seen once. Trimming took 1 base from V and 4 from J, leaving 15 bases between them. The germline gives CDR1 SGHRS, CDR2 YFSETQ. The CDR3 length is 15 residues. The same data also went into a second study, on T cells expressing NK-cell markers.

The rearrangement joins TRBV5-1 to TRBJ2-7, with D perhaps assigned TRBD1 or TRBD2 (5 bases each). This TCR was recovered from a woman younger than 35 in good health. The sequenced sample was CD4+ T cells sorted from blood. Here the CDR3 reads CASSLRGGGGYEQYF. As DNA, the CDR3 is TGCGCCAGCAGCTTGAGGGGTGGGGGTGGATACGAGCAGTACTTC.